Below are 18 T cell receptor beta chains sequenced from a single sample in a study of shared clonotypes between healthy human individuals. Measured with immunoSEQ multiplex PCR; TCRdb has only the in-frame clones, and not every one. The repertoire has 500,000 to 650,000 clones, just over 75% of them found once; the top ten carry around 13%. Specimen: PBMCs. These receptors originate from a woman aged 40 to 50 in good health. Some clones in this sample may be carry-over from other donors' samples.

The J gene is TRBJ1-4, the V gene TRBV4-3; D call uncertain. Trimming left V 1 base short and J 10 bases short, with 16 bases between. CDR1 is LGHNA and CDR2 is YSLEER in the germline V gene. The CDR3 spans 15 residues. CDR3 protein: CASSQAWRAVGKLFF. The DNA for the CDR3 is TGCGCCAGCAGCCAAGCTTGGAGGGCAGTGGGAAAACTGTTTTTT.

The rearrangement links TRBV15 to TRBJ2-7; D is perhaps TRBD2 (6 bases). Germline values: CDR1 LNHNV, CDR2 YYDKDF (reference sequence). With 1 base removed from V and 2 bases from J, the gap between germline ends came to 9 bases. CDR3 size: 14 residues. The CDR3 coding sequence is TGTGCCACCAGCAGAGGAGGAGGGGCCTACGAGCAGTACTTC. It codes for CATSRGGGAYEQYF. The whole variable domain, remainder taken from reference TRBV15 and TRBJ2-7, is DAMVIQNPRYQVTQFGKPVTLSCSQTLNHNVMYWYQQKSSQAPKLLFHYYDKDFNNEADTPDNFQSRRPNTSFCFLDIRSPGLGDTAMYLCATSRGGGAYEQYFGPGTRLTVT.

The rearrangement links TRBV14 to TRBJ2-3; D gene ambiguous. V lost 4 bases to trimming and J lost 4 bases, with 9 bases between them. The CDR3 sequence is 13 residues long. Germline loops: CDR1 SGHDN, CDR2 FVKESK. CDR3 sequence: CASSPQVPDTQYF. The CDR3 DNA sequence: TGTGCCAGCAGCCCCCAGGTCCCAGATACGCAGTATTTT.

The chain uses TRBV30 and TRBJ2-2; D ambiguous. V lost 4 bases, J lost 8 bases, and 17 bases lay in between. Germline V gene sequence: CDR1 GTSNPN, CDR2 SVGIG (reference sequence). There are 14 residues in the CDR3. In DNA form, the CDR3 reads TGTGCCTGGACTACTGGACCGTCTTGGGGGGAGCTGTTTTTT. Amino acid sequence: CAWTTGPSWGELFF.

The chain is built from TRBV18 and TRBJ2-7; 11 positions match TRBD2. Germline CDR1 and CDR2: KGHSH and LQKENI. The CDR3 is made up of 15 amino acids. V lost 8 bases to trimming and J lost 0 bases; unmatched junction nucleotides: 6. CDR3: CASATGTSGSYEQYF. The CDR3 DNA sequence: TGTGCCAGCGCAACCGGGACTAGCGGCTCCTACGAGCAGTACTTC.

The chain links TRBV14 to TRBJ1-3; D possibly corresponds to TRBD1 (6 bases). Per the germline V gene, CDR1 is SGHDN and CDR2 is FVKESK. This CDR3 region has 18 residues. V gave up 0 bases and J gave up 0 bases, with 15 bases separating them. CDR3 sequence: CASSQDVPGAHSGNTIYF. CDR3 DNA sequence: TGTGCCAGCAGCCAAGATGTGCCAGGGGCCCACTCTGGAAACACCATATATTTT.

This clone occurred many times. In DNA, the CDR3 is TGTGCCAGCAGTTCCGGGGGGGGGAGCCCCTACAATGAGCAGTTCTTC. Its translation: CASSSGGGSPYNEQFF. The chain employs TRBV6-5 and TRBJ2-1, with 8 positions matching TRBD2. V shed 4 bases and J 2 bases; nucleotides not matched to a gene: 7. Germline loops: CDR1 MNHEY, CDR2 SVGAGI. The CDR3 totals 16 residues.

CDR3 region: CASSTTGGRGYTF. The DNA of the CDR3 is TGTGCCAGCAGTACAACAGGGGGCCGTGGCTACACCTTC. V usage is TRBV28 and J usage is TRBJ1-2, with 9 positions matching TRBD1. In germline, CDR1 is MDHEN, CDR2 SYDVKM. V lost 5 bases, J lost 7 bases, and 5 bases stayed unmatched. The length of the CDR3 is 13 residues.

This clone was seen just once. V gene TRBV9 combines with J gene TRBJ2-1; D may correspond to TRBD1 or TRBD2 (6 bases each). The length of the CDR3 is 14 residues. Germline loops: CDR1 SGDLS, CDR2 YYNGEE. Trimming shortened V by 3 bases and J by 10 bases, and 17 bases separated the two germline ends. The DNA of the CDR3 is TGTGCCAGCAGCGCAACGACTAGGGGGGAGGAGCAGTTCTTC. This translates into CASSATTRGEEQFF.

On this clone itself: This likely traces to a read error, being one base from a far larger clone. The rearrangement joins TRBV10-3 to TRBJ1-2, with D unclear. This CDR3 has 15 amino acids. CDR1 ENHRY and CDR2 SYGVKD come from the germline V gene. The V end lost 2 bases, the J end lost 4 bases, and 14 bases lay between the germline ends. Here the CDR3 reads CAISERQPTGYGYTF. CDR3 DNA: TGTGCCATCAGTGAGAGGCAGCCCACTGGCTATGGCTACACCTTC.

Turning to this clone: With only one base between it and a far larger clone, this is likely a read error. The chain recombines TRBV5-1 with TRBJ2-7; D possibly corresponds to TRBD1 (6 bases). This CDR3 has 19 amino acids. Germline CDR1 reads SGHRS; CDR2 reads YFSETQ. V was clipped by 1 base and J by 0 bases, with 23 bases between them. The CDR3 loop reads CASSLSRDKPSLASYEQYF. CDR3 in DNA: TGCGCCAGCAGCTTGTCCCGGGACAAACCATCCTTGGCCTCCTACGAGCAGTACTTC.

This rearrangement joins TRBV19 to TRBJ1-1, with TRBD1 identical over 10 bases. Per germline, CDR1 LNHDA and CDR2 SQIVND (reference sequence). Trimming removed 5 bases from V and 0 bases from J; junction bases left unmatched: 9. The CDR3 is 17 residues long. The CDR3 spells CASSPRDRGALNTEAFF. DNA of the CDR3: TGTGCCAGTAGTCCCCGGGACAGGGGAGCGCTGAACACTGAAGCTTTCTTT.

The genes are TRBV28 and TRBJ1-1; D is possibly TRBD1 (5 bases). V was pared by 6 bases and J by 1 base, with 12 bases between. There are 14 residues in the CDR3. Germline CDR1 MDHEN, CDR2 SYDVKM. The CDR3 loop is CASRLKGPNTEAFF. The DNA for the CDR3 is TGTGCCAGCAGGTTGAAGGGACCGAACACTGAAGCTTTCTTT.

The V and J genes are TRBV5-4 and TRBJ1-5, with 9 bases identical to TRBD1. V dropped 4 bases and J dropped 3; count of bases not matched to a gene: 14. Germline V gives CDR1 SGHNT, CDR2 YYREEE (reference sequence). The CDR3 totals 18 residues. DNA of the CDR3: TGTGCCAGCAGCACCTCAACGCCCGGGACAGGGCACAATCAGCCCCAGCATTTT. Translating it yields CASSTSTPGTGHNQPQHF.

The V call is TRBV9, the J call TRBJ2-7; D remains unclear. Germline V CDR1 and CDR2: SGDLS, YYNGEE. The CDR3 contains 13 residues. Trimming took 3 bases from V and 0 from J, leaving 7 bases between them. The CDR3 DNA reads as TGTGCCAGCAGCGGGGCTAACTCCTACGAGCAGTACTTC. Its protein product is CASSGANSYEQYF.

The V gene is TRBV27, the J gene TRBJ1-5, with D perhaps matching TRBD1 (5 bases). V was cut by 2 bases and J by 6 bases, with 8 bases left in between. The CDR3 totals 13 residues. The germline V gene has CDR1 MNHEY and CDR2 SMNVEV (reference sequence). CDR3 in DNA: TGTGCCAGCAGTTTACAGGGTATTCAGCCCCAGCATTTT. This codes for CASSLQGIQPQHF.

V gene TRBV14 combines with J gene TRBJ2-7, with no clear D. CDR1 is SGHDN, CDR2 FVKESK, per germline. Trimming removed 0 bases from V and 9 bases from J, with 12 bases in between. This CDR3 is built from 13 residues. CDR3 DNA: TGTGCCAGCAGCCAAGATTTGGCCTGGGTGCAGTACTTC. It is translated as CASSQDLAWVQYF.

The chain combines TRBV4-1 with TRBJ1-2; TRBD1 is a possible D gene (6 bases). The V end was cut by 0 bases, the J end by 8 bases, with 16 bases between. CDR3 size: 15 residues. CDR1 and CDR2 from the germline V gene are MGHRA and YSYEKL. CDR3 coding DNA: TGCGCCAGCAGCCAAGACCCCGAGGGGGAGTTCGGCTACACCTTC. Residues: CASSQDPEGEFGYTF.